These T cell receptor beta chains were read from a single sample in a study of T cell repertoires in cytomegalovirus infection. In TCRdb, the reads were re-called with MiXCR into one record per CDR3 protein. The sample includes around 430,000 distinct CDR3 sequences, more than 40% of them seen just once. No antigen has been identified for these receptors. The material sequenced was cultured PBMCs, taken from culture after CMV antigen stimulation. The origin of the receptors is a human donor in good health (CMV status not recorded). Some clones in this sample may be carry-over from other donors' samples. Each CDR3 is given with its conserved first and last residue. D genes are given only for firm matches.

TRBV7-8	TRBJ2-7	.	CASSLKVPDGTYEQYF
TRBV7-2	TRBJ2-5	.	CASSFDWDGETQYF
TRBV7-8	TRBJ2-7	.	CASKRGRTGFSSYEQYF
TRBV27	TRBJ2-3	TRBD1	CASSFSDRGRDTQYF
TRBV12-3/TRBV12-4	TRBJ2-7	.	CASSLLTGRTPYEQYF
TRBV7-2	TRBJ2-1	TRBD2	CASSSGVPSYNEQFF
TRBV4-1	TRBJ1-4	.	CASSPHPRGKRGEKLFF
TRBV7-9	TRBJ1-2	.	CASSPGTGGLIYGYTF
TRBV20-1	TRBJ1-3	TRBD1	CSASGQGASGNTIYF
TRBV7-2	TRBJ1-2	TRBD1	CASSLSVDRGTYGYTF
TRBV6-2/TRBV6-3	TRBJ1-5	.	CASNGLSGPQHF
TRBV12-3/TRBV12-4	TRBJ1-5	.	CASSRLTGFVSPQHF
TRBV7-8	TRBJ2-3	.	CASSLTFRTDTQYF
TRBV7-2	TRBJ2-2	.	CASSLALSLANTGELFF
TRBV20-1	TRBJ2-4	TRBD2	CSARAMAGGQNIQYF
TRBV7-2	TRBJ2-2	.	CASSLGRLELFF
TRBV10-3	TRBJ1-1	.	CAISDEGDTEAFF
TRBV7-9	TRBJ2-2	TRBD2	CASSEAGVPRELFF
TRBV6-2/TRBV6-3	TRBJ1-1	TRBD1	CASWPRDRPMNTEAFF
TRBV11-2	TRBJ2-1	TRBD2	CASSLVAGYFNEQFF
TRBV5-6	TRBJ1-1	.	CASSVVTEAFF
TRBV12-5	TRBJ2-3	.	CASGLGHTDTQYF
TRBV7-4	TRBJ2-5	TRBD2	CASSSLRTSVETQYF
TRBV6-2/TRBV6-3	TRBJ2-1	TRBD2	CASSGLIGTREGPLEQFF
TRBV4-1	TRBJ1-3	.	CASSQPDRNTIYF
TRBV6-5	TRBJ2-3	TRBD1	CASSPGGARSDTQYF
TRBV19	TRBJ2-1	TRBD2	CASSTLLAGSSYNEQFF
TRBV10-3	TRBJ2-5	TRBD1	CAISEPGTVQETQYF